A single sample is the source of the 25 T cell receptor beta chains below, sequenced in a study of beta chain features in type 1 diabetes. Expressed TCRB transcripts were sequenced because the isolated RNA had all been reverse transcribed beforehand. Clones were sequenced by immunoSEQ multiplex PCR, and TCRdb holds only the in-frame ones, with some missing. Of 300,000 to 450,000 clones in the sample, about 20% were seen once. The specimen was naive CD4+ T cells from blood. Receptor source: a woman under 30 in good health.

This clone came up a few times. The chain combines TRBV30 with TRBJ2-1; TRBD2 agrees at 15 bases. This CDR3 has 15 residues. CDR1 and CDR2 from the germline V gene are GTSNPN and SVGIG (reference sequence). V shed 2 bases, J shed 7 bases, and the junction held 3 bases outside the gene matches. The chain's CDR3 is CAWSLGLAGGNEQFF. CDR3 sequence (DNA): TGTGCCTGGAGTCTTGGACTAGCGGGAGGGAATGAGCAGTTCTTC. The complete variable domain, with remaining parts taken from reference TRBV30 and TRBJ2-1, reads SQTIHQWPATLVQPVGSPLSLECTVEGTSNPNLYWYRQAAGRGLQLLFYSVGIGQISSEVPQNLSASRPQDRQFILSSKKLLLSDSGFYLCAWSLGLAGGNEQFFGPGTRLTVL.

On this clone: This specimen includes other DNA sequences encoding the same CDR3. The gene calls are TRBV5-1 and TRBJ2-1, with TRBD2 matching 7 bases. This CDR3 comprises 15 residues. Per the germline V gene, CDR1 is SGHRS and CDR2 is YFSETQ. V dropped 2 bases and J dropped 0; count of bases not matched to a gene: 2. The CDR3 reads CASSFGGSSYNEQFF. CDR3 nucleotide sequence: TGCGCCAGCAGCTTCGGGGGGAGCTCCTACAATGAGCAGTTCTTC.

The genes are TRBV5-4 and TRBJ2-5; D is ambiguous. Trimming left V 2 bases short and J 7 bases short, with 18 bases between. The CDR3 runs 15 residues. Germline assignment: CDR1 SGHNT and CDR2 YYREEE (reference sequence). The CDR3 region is CASSLRFASTGTQYF. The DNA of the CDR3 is TGTGCCAGCAGCTTAAGATTTGCTAGTACCGGGACCCAGTACTTC.

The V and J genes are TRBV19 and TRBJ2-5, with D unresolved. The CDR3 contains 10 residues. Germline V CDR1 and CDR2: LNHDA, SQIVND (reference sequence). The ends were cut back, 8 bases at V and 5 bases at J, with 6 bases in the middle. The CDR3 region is CASGFETQYF. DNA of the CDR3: TGTGCCAGTGGCTTTGAGACCCAGTACTTC.

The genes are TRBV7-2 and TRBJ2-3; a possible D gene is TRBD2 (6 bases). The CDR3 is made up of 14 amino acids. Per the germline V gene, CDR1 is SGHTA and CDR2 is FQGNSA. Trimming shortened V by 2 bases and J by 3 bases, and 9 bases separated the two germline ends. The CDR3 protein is CASSLRAGTDTQYF. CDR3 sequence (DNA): TGTGCCAGCAGCTTAAGGGCGGGGACAGATACGCAGTATTTT.

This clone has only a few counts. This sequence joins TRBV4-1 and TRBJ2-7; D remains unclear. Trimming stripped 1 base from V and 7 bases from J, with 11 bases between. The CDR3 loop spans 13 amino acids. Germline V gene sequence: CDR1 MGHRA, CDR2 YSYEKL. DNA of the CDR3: TGCGCCAGCAGCCAAGTTGTCTACGAGGAGCAGTACTTC. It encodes CASSQVVYEEQYF.

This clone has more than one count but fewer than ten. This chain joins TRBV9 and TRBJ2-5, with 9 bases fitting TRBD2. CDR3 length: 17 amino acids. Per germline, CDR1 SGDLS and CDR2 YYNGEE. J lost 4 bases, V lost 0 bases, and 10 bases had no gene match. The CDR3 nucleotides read TGTGCCAGCAGCGTAGTGGCTAGCGGGGTCCCCAGAGAGACCCAGTACTTC. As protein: CASSVVASGVPRETQYF.

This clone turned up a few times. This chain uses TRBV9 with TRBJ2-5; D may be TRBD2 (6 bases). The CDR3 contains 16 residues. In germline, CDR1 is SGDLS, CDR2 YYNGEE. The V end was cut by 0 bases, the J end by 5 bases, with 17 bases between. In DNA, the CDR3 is TGTGCCAGCAGCGTAGCCCGGGAGTGGCTCGGGGAGACCCAGTACTTC. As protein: CASSVAREWLGETQYF.

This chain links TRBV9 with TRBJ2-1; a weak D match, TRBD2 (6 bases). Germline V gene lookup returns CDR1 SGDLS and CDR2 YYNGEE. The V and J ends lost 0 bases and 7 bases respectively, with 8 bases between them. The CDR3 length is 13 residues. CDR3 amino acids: CASSVGGENEQFF. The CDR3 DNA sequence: TGTGCCAGCAGCGTAGGGGGGGAGAATGAGCAGTTCTTC.

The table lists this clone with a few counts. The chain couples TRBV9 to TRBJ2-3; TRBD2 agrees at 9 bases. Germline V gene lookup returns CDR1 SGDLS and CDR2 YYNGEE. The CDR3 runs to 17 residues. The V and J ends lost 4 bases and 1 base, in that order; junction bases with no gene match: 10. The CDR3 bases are TGTGCCAGCAGCCCGCGGGAGATAGCGGGGGGCACAGATACGCAGTATTTT. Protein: CASSPREIAGGTDTQYF.

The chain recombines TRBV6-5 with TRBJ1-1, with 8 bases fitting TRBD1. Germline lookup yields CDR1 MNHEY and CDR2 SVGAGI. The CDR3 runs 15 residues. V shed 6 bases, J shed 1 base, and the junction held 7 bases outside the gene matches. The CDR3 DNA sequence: TGTGCCAGCAGCCCCAGGACAGGGTGGAACACTGAAGCTTTCTTT. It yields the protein CASSPRTGWNTEAFF.

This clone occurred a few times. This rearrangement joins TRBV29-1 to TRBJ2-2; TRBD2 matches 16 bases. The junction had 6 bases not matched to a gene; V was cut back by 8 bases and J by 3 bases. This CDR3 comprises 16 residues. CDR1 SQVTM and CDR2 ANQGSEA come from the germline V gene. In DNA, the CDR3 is TGCAGCAGTGGGGGACTAGCGGGAGGGGACACCGGGGAGCTGTTTTTT. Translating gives CSSGGLAGGDTGELFF.

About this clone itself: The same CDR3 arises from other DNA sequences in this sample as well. The CDR3 sequence: CASSLGGVYEQYF. The CDR3 coding sequence is TGTGCCAGCAGCTTGGGGGGGGTCTACGAGCAGTACTTC. The V and J genes are TRBV7-9 and TRBJ2-7; 7 bases are a match to TRBD2. The CDR3 extends over 13 amino acids. V shed 3 bases, J shed 3 bases, and the junction held 2 bases outside the gene matches. From germline, CDR1 is SEHNR and CDR2 FQNEAQ (reference sequence).

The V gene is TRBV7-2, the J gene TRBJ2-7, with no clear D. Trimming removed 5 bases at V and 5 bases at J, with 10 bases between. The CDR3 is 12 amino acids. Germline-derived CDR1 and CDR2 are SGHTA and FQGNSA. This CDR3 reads CASSPVKDEQYF. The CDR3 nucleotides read TGTGCCAGCAGCCCGGTTAAAGACGAGCAGTACTTC.

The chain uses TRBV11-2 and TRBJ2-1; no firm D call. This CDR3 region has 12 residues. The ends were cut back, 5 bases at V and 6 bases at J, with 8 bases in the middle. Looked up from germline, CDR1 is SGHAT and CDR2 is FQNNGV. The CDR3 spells CASSRTGNEQFF. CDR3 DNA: TGTGCCAGCAGCCGAACGGGCAATGAGCAGTTCTTC.

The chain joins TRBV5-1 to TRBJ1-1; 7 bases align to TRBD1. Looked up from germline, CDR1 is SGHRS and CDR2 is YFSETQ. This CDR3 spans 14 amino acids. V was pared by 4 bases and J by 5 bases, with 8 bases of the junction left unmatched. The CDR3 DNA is TGCGCCAGCAGCCTGGGGACAGCGGAGACTGAAGCTTTCTTT. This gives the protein CASSLGTAETEAFF.

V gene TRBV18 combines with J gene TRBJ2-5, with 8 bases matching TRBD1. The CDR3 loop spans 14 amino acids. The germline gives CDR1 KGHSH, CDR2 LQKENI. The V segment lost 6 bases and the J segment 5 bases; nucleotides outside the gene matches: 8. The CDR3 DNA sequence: TGTGCCAGCTCTTCTGGACAGGGCCGGGAGACCCAGTACTTC. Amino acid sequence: CASSSGQGRETQYF.

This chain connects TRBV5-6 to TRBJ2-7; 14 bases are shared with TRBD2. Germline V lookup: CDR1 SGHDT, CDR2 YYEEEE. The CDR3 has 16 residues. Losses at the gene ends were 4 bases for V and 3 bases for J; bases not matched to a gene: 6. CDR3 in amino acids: CASSLGTSGSIYEQYF. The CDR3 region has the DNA TGTGCCAGCAGCCTCGGGACTAGCGGGAGTATCTACGAGCAGTACTTC.

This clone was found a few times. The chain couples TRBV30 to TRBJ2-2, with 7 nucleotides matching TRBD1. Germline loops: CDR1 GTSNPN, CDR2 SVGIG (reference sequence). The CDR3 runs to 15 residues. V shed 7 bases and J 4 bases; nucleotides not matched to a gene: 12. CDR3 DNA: TGTGCCTCTGCCAGGGGGTTGGTTGGCACCGGGGAGCTGTTTTTT. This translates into CASARGLVGTGELFF.

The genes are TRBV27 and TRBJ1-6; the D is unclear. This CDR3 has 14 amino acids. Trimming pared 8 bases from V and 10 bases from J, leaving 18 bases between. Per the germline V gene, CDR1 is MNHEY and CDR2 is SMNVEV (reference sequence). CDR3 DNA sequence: TGTGCCAGCCGCTTGACCGGAGCCGGGTCACCCCTCCACTTT. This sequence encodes CASRLTGAGSPLHF.

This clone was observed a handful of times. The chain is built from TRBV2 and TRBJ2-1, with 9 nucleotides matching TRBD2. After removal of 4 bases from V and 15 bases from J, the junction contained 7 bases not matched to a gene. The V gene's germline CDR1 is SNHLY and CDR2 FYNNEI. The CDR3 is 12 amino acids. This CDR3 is CASSVSREGRFF. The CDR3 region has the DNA TGTGCCAGCAGTGTTTCGCGGGAGGGCCGGTTCTTC.

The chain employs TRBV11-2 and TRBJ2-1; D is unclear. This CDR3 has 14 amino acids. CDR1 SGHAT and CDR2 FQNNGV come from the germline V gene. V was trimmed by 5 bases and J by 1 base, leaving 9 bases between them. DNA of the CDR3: TGTGCCAGCAGCGTTCTAGTGTCCTACAATGAGCAGTTCTTC. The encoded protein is CASSVLVSYNEQFF.

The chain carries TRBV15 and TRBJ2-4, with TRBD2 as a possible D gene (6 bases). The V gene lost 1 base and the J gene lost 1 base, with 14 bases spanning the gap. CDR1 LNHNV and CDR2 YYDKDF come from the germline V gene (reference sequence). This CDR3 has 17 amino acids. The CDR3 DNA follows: TGTGCCACCAGCAGAGCCTGGAGGGGTAATGCCAAAAACATTCAGTACTTC. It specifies CATSRAWRGNAKNIQYF.

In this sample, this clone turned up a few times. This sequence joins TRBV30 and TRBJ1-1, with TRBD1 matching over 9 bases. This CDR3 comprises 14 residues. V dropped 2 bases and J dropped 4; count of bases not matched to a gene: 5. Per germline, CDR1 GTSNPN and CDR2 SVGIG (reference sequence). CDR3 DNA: TGTGCCTGGAGTTACAGGGGGCGAAGCACTGAAGCTTTCTTT. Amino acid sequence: CAWSYRGRSTEAFF.

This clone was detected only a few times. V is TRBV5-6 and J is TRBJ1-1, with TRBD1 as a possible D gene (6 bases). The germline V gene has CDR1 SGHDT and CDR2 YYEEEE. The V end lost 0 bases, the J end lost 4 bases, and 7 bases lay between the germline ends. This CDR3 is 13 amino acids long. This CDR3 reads CASSLAGVTEAFF. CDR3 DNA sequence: TGTGCCAGCAGCTTGGCAGGGGTCACTGAAGCTTTCTTT.